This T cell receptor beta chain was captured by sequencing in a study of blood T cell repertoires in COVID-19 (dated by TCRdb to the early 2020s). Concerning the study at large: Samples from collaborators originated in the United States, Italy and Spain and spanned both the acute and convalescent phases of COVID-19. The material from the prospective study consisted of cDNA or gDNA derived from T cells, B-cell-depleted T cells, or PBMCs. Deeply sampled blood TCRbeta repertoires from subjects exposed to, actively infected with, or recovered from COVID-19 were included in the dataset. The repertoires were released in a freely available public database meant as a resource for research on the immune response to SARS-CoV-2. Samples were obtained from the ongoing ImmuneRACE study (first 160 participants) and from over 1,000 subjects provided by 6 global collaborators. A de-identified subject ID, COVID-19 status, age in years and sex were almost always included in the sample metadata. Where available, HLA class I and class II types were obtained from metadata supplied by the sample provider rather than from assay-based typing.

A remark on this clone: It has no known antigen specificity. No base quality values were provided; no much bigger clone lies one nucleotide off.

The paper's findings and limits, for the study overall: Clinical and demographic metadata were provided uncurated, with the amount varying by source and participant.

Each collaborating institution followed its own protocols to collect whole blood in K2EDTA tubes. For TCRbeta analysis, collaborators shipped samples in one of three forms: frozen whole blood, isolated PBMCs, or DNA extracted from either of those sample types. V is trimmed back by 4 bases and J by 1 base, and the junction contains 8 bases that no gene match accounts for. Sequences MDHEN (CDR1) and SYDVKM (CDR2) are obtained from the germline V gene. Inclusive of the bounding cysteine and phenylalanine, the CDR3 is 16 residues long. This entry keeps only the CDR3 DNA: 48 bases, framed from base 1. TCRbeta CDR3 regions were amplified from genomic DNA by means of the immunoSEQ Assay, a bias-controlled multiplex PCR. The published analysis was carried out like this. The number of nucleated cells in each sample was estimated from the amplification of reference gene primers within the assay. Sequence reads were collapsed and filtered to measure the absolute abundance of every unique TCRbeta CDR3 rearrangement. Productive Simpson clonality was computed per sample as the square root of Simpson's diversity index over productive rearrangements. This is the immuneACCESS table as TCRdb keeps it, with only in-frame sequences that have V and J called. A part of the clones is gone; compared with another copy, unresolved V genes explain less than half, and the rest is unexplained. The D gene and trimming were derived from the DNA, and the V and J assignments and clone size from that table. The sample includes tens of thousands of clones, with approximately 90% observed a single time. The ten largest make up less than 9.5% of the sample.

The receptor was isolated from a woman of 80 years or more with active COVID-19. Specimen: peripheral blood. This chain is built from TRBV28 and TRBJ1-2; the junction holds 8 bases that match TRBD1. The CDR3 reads CASSSLDRVNNYGYTF. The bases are TGTGCCAGCAGTTCCCTGGACAGGGTAAATAACTATGGCTACACCTTC.